This T cell receptor beta chain comes out of a study of T cell repertoires and HLA-DP antigens (dated by TCRdb to the late 2010s). As for the study more broadly: An in vitro model of CD4+ T cell alloreactivity against allogeneic HLA-DP presented by transduced HeLa cells was used in the study. The two alloantigens modelled structurally similar versus dissimilar alloantigens, differing from self at one and approximately 11 peptide-binding groove amino acids, respectively. The three donors, two male and one female, ranged from the 18-to-29 to the 60-to-69 age band. Average DNA input was roughly 220 ng for sorted CD137+CD4+ samples, compared with 900 to 1,500 ng for pre-culture CD4+ samples. Summary of the overall study and its limitations: The naive and memory CD4+ repertoires were not analysed as separate populations. Clones undetected before culture had an average cumulative frequency of about 35% against one allele and approximately 51% against the other. Sorted CD137+ cells showed similar clonality against both alloantigens (around 0.4), much higher than the clonality of pre-culture samples (roughly 0.04). Limitations were identified as the inclusion of only three donors, the use of a non-physiological HeLa antigen-presenting system, and the use of total CD4+ responder cells.

A remark on this clone: Its antigen specificity is not known. Per-base quality was not reported, and no clone a single base away is much larger than it.

Magnetic bead negative selection was used to isolate untouched CD4+ T cells from Ficoll-separated PBMC, with an average purity of approximately 98%. Magnetic beads were used to isolate untouched CD4+ T cells from Ficoll-separated PBMC, giving approximately 98% purity with negligible CD8+ contamination. Donors were three healthy blood donors whose buffy coats supplied peripheral blood mononuclear cells. CMV seronegative status was shared by all three donors. Genomic DNA was extracted with the DNeasy Blood & Tissue Kit. TCRB sequencing was performed on genomic DNA from sorted CD137+CD4+ cells and pre-culture CD4+ baseline samples from each subject. Taken from the germline V gene, the CDR1 and CDR2 loops are SGHRS and YFSETQ. The junction shows trimming of 4 bases on V and 5 bases on J, plus 11 bases between the germline ends. Counted from cysteine to phenylalanine, this CDR3 has 13 amino acids. The retained sequence is limited to the CDR3, 39 bases, with the frame set at the first base.

The immunoSEQ multiplex PCR, with forward primers for 54 TRBV segments and reverse primers for 13 TRBJ segments, was used to amplify TCRB CDR3 regions. Deep resolution, with a target of a few hundred thousand T cell genomes, was applied to the sequencing of pre-culture CD4+ samples. Sequencing of the amplicons on an Illumina HiSeq System generated 87 bp reads spanning the CDR3. Under the source paper's analysis protocol: PCR and sequencing errors in the reads were corrected, and CDR3 regions were defined by aligning to IMGT reference sequences. Synthetic template pools were used to estimate the numbers of templates and unique rearrangements. Clonality was computed as 1 minus Pielou's evenness. The Daley-Smith estimator was used to estimate richness. Morisita's index was used to measure repertoire overlap. Clones found in cultured samples but undetected in the pre-culture repertoire of the corresponding donor were defined as low-abundance clones. The table was pulled from immuneACCESS by TCRdb, which kept in-frame rearrangements only. Such tables lose some clones; where checked, under half of the loss comes from unresolved V genes, and the rest has no known cause. V and J calls and clone size follow that table, whereas D and trimming were derived from the DNA. Recorded for this sample are over 60,000 clones; 80% of them occurred a single time. Jointly, the top ten make up roughly 1.4% of the sample.

Sequenced input: CD4+ T cells from PBMCs. This sequence originates from a man between 60 and 70 years old in good health and CMV-seronegative. The rearrangement joined TRBV5-1 to TRBJ2-3; the D gene cannot be named for sure. The sequenced DNA: TGCGCCAGCAGCCCCGGCGGCGGAGATACGCAGTATTTT. The resulting protein is CASSPGGGDTQYF.